The following is a T cell receptor beta chain sequence with its context. These data are taken from a study of blood T cell repertoires in COVID-19. Study background: Samples came from the United States, Italy and Spain, spanning acute and convalescent COVID-19. PBMCs, B-cell-depleted T cells, or T cells were the source of the cDNA or gDNA that made up the material.

The authors' processing: Researchers report that nucleated cell counts were estimated from reference gene primer amplification. Only in-frame clones appear in the TCRdb table, and some are missing; sequencing was by immunoSEQ multiplex PCR. V and J calls and clone size are as listed in that table; D and trimming were resolved from the DNA. The sample shows roughly 250,000 clones, about 87% of them seen only once. The CDR3 spans 13 residues. V lost 4 bases and J 8 bases, leaving 10 bases between the germline ends. The V gene's germline CDR1 is SGHRS and CDR2 YFSETQ. V is TRBV5-1 and J is TRBJ1-6, with D possibly matching TRBD1 (6 bases). This TCR was recovered from a woman aged 40 to 49 with acute or convalescent COVID-19. The sample comprised peripheral blood. In DNA, the CDR3 is TGCGCCAGCAGCATGGACAGATATTCACCCCTCCACTTT. It encodes CASSMDRYSPLHF.